These T cell receptor beta chains were read from a single sample in a study of T cells in localized non-small cell lung cancer. Using immunoSEQ multiplex PCR, the repertoire was profiled, and TCRdb retains in-frame clones only, with some absent. Among roughly 33,000 clones, roughly 90% were seen once, and the ten largest hold approximately 4%. The sequences come from peripheral blood, collected before any cancer treatment. The receptors shown here come from a woman aged 35 to 70 with stage I lung adenocarcinoma. CDR3s include the opening cysteine and the closing phenylalanine or tryptophan. Some rows have no size entry. The others give once, few or many, or a class for an expanded clone.

j_gene: TRBJ2-2
abundance: NA
v_gene: TRBV9
CDR3aa: CASSVSPSGGGNTGELFF

j_gene: TRBJ2-3
abundance: NA
v_gene: TRBV4-3
CDR3aa: CASSREGPGGTDTQYF

j_gene: TRBJ1-1
abundance: NA
v_gene: TRBV4-3
CDR3aa: CASSQSWGENTEAFF

j_gene: TRBJ2-1
abundance: few
v_gene: TRBV19
CDR3aa: CASFTPGVGEQFF

j_gene: TRBJ2-7
abundance: NA
v_gene: TRBV9
CDR3aa: CASSVSGGRSYEQYF

j_gene: TRBJ1-2
abundance: NA
v_gene: TRBV11-3
CDR3aa: CASSSRTGPNYGYTF

j_gene: TRBJ2-3
abundance: once
v_gene: TRBV7-2
CDR3aa: CASSSGVYTDTQYF

j_gene: TRBJ2-5
abundance: NA
v_gene: TRBV6-4
CDR3aa: CASSDSTGPQETQYF

j_gene: TRBJ2-3
abundance: NA
v_gene: TRBV9
CDR3aa: CASSVGGAWSTDTQYF

j_gene: TRBJ2-6
abundance: NA
v_gene: TRBV19
CDR3aa: CASSPLQGGSSGANVLTF

j_gene: TRBJ2-5
abundance: NA
v_gene: TRBV4-3
CDR3aa: CASSQEVAGALQETQYF

j_gene: TRBJ1-2
abundance: once
v_gene: TRBV12-5
CDR3aa: CASGLVRGQGKGGYTF

j_gene: TRBJ2-1
abundance: once
v_gene: TRBV5-4
CDR3aa: CASSFGRGSSYNEQFF

j_gene: TRBJ2-5
abundance: NA
v_gene: TRBV7-8
CDR3aa: CASSLWDNQETQYF

j_gene: TRBJ2-7
abundance: NA
v_gene: TRBV14
CDR3aa: CASSLAWLIAYEQYF

j_gene: TRBJ2-2
abundance: NA
v_gene: TRBV7-2
CDR3aa: CASSPLLGVLTGELFF

j_gene: TRBJ1-6
abundance: once
v_gene: TRBV27
CDR3aa: CASTSSGQGRSPLHF

j_gene: TRBJ1-2
abundance: NA
v_gene: TRBV11-3
CDR3aa: CASSSTGDYGYTF

j_gene: TRBJ1-2
abundance: NA
v_gene: TRBV5-4
CDR3aa: CASSFRSSNYGYTF

j_gene: TRBJ2-5
abundance: NA
v_gene: TRBV18
CDR3aa: CASTPRGETQYF

j_gene: TRBJ1-6
abundance: NA
v_gene: TRBV9
CDR3aa: CASSVDFLAANSPLHF

j_gene: TRBJ2-3
abundance: once
v_gene: TRBV5-4
CDR3aa: CASSLGPPKSTDTQYF

j_gene: TRBJ1-5
abundance: once
v_gene: TRBV27
CDR3aa: CASSSLTGQSINQPQHF

j_gene: TRBJ2-1
abundance: NA
v_gene: TRBV28
CDR3aa: CASSLLGGSSYNEQFF

j_gene: TRBJ2-3
abundance: NA
v_gene: TRBV27
CDR3aa: CASQPDRTGTILHTDTQYF

j_gene: TRBJ2-7
abundance: NA
v_gene: TRBV7-9
CDR3aa: CASSPAGTFSYEQYF

j_gene: TRBJ2-7
abundance: NA
v_gene: TRBV18
CDR3aa: CASSPSTGRYEQYF

j_gene: TRBJ2-2
abundance: NA
v_gene: TRBV12-5
CDR3aa: CASGPYRDANTGELFF

j_gene: TRBJ2-2
abundance: NA
v_gene: TRBV11-3
CDR3aa: CASSLSGTANTGELFF

j_gene: TRBJ2-7
abundance: NA
v_gene: TRBV25-1
CDR3aa: CASNSEQYF

j_gene: TRBJ2-2
abundance: NA
v_gene: TRBV5-1
CDR3aa: CASSLLPGTRNTGELFF

j_gene: TRBJ2-3
abundance: once
v_gene: TRBV27
CDR3aa: CASSFLAGPRDTQYF

j_gene: TRBJ1-1
abundance: NA
v_gene: TRBV5-5
CDR3aa: CASSWDRELDTEAFF

j_gene: TRBJ2-7
abundance: NA
v_gene: TRBV18
CDR3aa: CASSWGDEQYF

j_gene: TRBJ2-5
abundance: NA
v_gene: TRBV4-3
CDR3aa: CASSQVRAGGASAETQYF

j_gene: TRBJ2-7
abundance: few
v_gene: TRBV7-6
CDR3aa: CASSLAGIQNEQYF

j_gene: TRBJ2-7
abundance: NA
v_gene: TRBV9
CDR3aa: CASSVGSGAPYEQYF

j_gene: TRBJ2-7
abundance: NA
v_gene: TRBV11-3
CDR3aa: CASSLYAGRGEQYF

j_gene: TRBJ2-2
abundance: NA
v_gene: TRBV7-2
CDR3aa: CASSLVGSGRGTGELFF

j_gene: TRBJ2-5
abundance: NA
v_gene: TRBV18
CDR3aa: CATQGDQETQYF

j_gene: TRBJ2-1
abundance: NA
v_gene: TRBV7-8
CDR3aa: CASSLDIGGGGSYNEQFF

j_gene: TRBJ1-2
abundance: NA
v_gene: TRBV5-1
CDR3aa: CASSRPGQGGQGGYTF

j_gene: TRBJ1-4
abundance: NA
v_gene: TRBV6-1
CDR3aa: CASSDPRGGEEKLFF

j_gene: TRBJ1-2
abundance: NA
v_gene: TRBV18
CDR3aa: CASSPGGNYGYTF

j_gene: TRBJ2-7
abundance: NA
v_gene: TRBV10-1
CDR3aa: CASSGDRGPEQYF

j_gene: TRBJ2-3
abundance: NA
v_gene: TRBV27
CDR3aa: CASSFLTTHTDTQYF

j_gene: TRBJ1-2
abundance: once
v_gene: TRBV5-1
CDR3aa: CASSLGQGARYGYTF

j_gene: TRBJ1-6
abundance: NA
v_gene: TRBV27
CDR3aa: CASSLRGQRYNSPLHF

j_gene: TRBJ2-1
abundance: NA
v_gene: TRBV7-9
CDR3aa: CASSWDNEQFF

j_gene: TRBJ2-5
abundance: NA
v_gene: TRBV4-2
CDR3aa: CASSQASTSGGETQYF

j_gene: TRBJ1-5
abundance: NA
v_gene: TRBV6-1
CDR3aa: CASSDHPVMVENQPQHF

j_gene: TRBJ1-1
abundance: NA
v_gene: TRBV6-6
CDR3aa: CASSYTVTGAFF

j_gene: TRBJ1-5
abundance: NA
v_gene: TRBV7-8
CDR3aa: CASSLEGRGTQHF

j_gene: TRBJ1-4
abundance: once
v_gene: TRBV11-3
CDR3aa: CASSSSPSQGEKLFF

j_gene: TRBJ1-2
abundance: NA
v_gene: TRBV7-2
CDR3aa: CASSLDRMYGYTF